The rows below give T cell receptor beta chains drawn from one sample of a study of blood T cells in healthy people across ages. MiXCR was run by TCRdb on the 5' RACE reads, yielding one entry per CDR3 protein. The sample shows about 1,600,000 distinct CDR3 sequences, roughly 45% of them seen only once. Sequenced: blood. The receptors were gathered from a woman between 18 and 29 years old in good health. Both conserved end residues are part of each CDR3. A D gene is named only where the DNA matches it firmly. Clone size appears in some rows only: once, few, many, or a class for an expanded clone.

clone_size	d_call	j_call	v_call	cdr3_aa	cdr3_nt
-	TRBD1	TRBJ2-5	TRBV5-5	CASSLADRERETQYF	TGTGCCAGCAGCTTGGCCGACAGGGAACGAGAGACCCAGTACTTC
-	TRBD1	TRBJ1-2	TRBV20-1	CSASMRGLGSGGYTF	TGCAGTGCTAGTATGAGGGGGCTCGGCTCCGGTGGCTACACCTTC
-	-	TRBJ2-3	TRBV3-1	CASSQGYVDTQYF	TGTGCCAGCAGCCAAGGGTACGTAGATACGCAGTATTTT
-	-	TRBJ1-2	TRBV20-1	CSARDGTLWGYTF	TGCAGTGCTAGAGATGGGACCCTTTGGGGCTACACCTTC
-	-	TRBJ1-1	TRBV14	CASSLTYRLNTEAFF	TGTGCCAGCAGCCTGACCTACAGGTTGAACACTGAAGCTTTCTTT
once	-	TRBJ1-6	TRBV30	CAWSAGTSTSPLHF	TGTGCCTGGTCCGCCGGGACATCTACTTCACCCCTCCACTTT
many	-	TRBJ2-3	TRBV4-1	CASSQPATGRLTQYF	TGCGCCAGCAGCCAACCTGCTACAGGGCGGCTTACGCAGTATTTT
-	TRBD2	TRBJ2-3	TRBV20-1	CSGGLAGYQNTQYF	TGCAGTGGGGGACTAGCGGGATATCAGAATACGCAGTATTTT
-	-	TRBJ1-5	TRBV6-5	CASSYSSTGERGQPQHF	TGTGCCAGCAGTTACTCCTCGACCGGGGAGAGGGGTCAGCCCCAGCATTTT
few	TRBD2	TRBJ2-3	TRBV9	CASSESGTSGLSDTQYF	TGTGCCAGCAGCGAGAGCGGGACTAGTGGATTATCAGATACGCAGTATTTT
-	-	TRBJ2-3	TRBV10-3	CAIKGRDDTDTQYF	TGTGCCATCAAAGGGCGGGATGACACAGATACGCAGTATTTT
-	-	TRBJ2-7	TRBV20-1	CSARGRPSYNEQYF	TGCAGTGCTAGAGGCAGGCCCTCCTACAATGAGCAGTACTTC
few	TRBD2	TRBJ2-1	TRBV4-1	CASSQDGVGAGVPNEQFF	TGCGCCAGCAGCCAAGACGGGGTGGGCGCGGGGGTACCTAATGAGCAGTTCTTC
-	TRBD1	TRBJ1-2	TRBV3-1	CASSQLGDRVDYGYTF	TGTGCCAGCAGCCAACTCGGGGACAGGGTCGACTATGGCTACACCTTC
-	TRBD2	TRBJ2-1	TRBV3-1	CASSQGTSTWAGEQFF	TGTGCCAGCAGCCAAGGGACTAGCACGTGGGCTGGTGAGCAGTTCTTC
few	-	TRBJ2-3	TRBV28	CASSHGLRQRQGTQYF	TGTGCCAGCAGCCACGGGCTTAGACAGAGGCAGGGTACGCAGTATTTT
-	TRBD2	TRBJ2-1	TRBV27	CASSPTRLAGEFNEQFF	TGTGCCAGCAGTCCCACGAGACTAGCGGGGGAATTTAATGAGCAGTTCTTC
-	-	TRBJ2-3	TRBV6-5	CASSLDRIVSTDTQYF	TGTGCCAGCAGTTTAGACAGGATCGTTAGCACAGATACGCAGTATTTT
many	-	TRBJ2-1	TRBV6-1	CATSPGPRYNEQFF	TGTGCCACCTCACCGGGACCACGCTACAATGAGCAGTTCTTC
-	TRBD1	TRBJ1-1	TRBV5-1	CASSRGQGFDTEAFF	TGCGCCAGCAGCCGGGGACAGGGTTTCGACACTGAAGCTTTCTTT
few	TRBD1	TRBJ1-4	TRBV5-1	CASSSGTGWEKLFF	TGCGCCAGCAGCTCCGGGACAGGGTGGGAAAAACTGTTTTTT
-	-	TRBJ1-1	TRBV5-5	CASSLDRARSATEAFF	TGTGCCAGCAGCTTGGACCGGGCCCGATCAGCCACTGAAGCTTTCTTT
-	-	TRBJ2-7	TRBV20-1	CSANFGRATYEQYF	TGCAGTGCTAATTTTGGCAGGGCGACCTACGAGCAGTACTTC